These 32 T cell receptor beta chains share one sample of origin, sequenced in a study of T-cell reconstitution after alpha-beta-depleted transplantation in children. Using unique molecular identifiers, the investigators prepared the TCRbeta library. TCRdb re-called the PCR reads with MiXCR, one entry per CDR3 protein. The sample has about 980,000 distinct CDR3 sequences; about 29% are singletons. Sequencing used PBMCs, mostly from graft donor cells, obtained 360 days after TCRalphabeta/CD19-depleted stem cell transplant. The receptors were gathered from a boy under two years old who had a stem cell transplant for SCID, so the T cells may come from the graft donor.

The chain combines TRBV3-1 with TRBJ2-3, with 7 nucleotides matching TRBD1. This CDR3 is built from 17 residues. V was pared by 5 bases and J by 2 bases, with 13 bases of the junction left unmatched. The germline gives CDR1 LGHDT, CDR2 YNNKEL (reference sequence). CDR3 residues: CASSRGQGPPYTDTQYF. The CDR3 DNA follows: TGTGCCAGCAGCAGGGGGCAAGGCCCTCCCTACACAGATACGCAGTATTTT.

This clonotype was seen a handful of times. This chain connects TRBV9 to TRBJ2-6, with 11 bases lining up with TRBD2. The junction had 13 bases not matched to a gene; V was cut back by 2 bases and J by 0 bases. This CDR3 comprises 21 residues. CDR1 SGDLS and CDR2 YYNGEE come from the germline V gene. Here the CDR3 reads CASSVGLAGGLHHSGANVLTF. The CDR3 nucleotides are TGTGCCAGCAGCGTCGGGCTAGCGGGGGGCCTACACCACTCTGGGGCCAACGTCCTGACTTTC. The entire variable domain, with the rest obtained from reference TRBV9 and TRBJ2-6, is as follows: DSGVTQTPKHLITATGQRVTLRCSPRSGDLSVYWYQQSLDQGLQFLIQYYNGEERAKGNILERFSAQQFPDLHSELNLSSLELGDSALYFCASSVGLAGGLHHSGANVLTFGAGSRLTVL.

As regards this clonotype: The junction does not match germline at one end; this may be a read error. This sequence joins TRBV12-3 or TRBV12-4 and TRBJ2-2, with a possible D match to TRBD1 (6 bases). There are 13 residues in the CDR3. CDR3 DNA: TGTGTCAGCAGTTACACAGGGCTCGGGGAGCTGTTTTTT. Its protein product is CVSSYTGLGELFF.

This clonotype was observed a few times. The chain carries TRBV20-1 and TRBJ1-5, with TRBD1 as a possible D gene (5 bases). Germline V gene data show CDR1 as DFQATT and CDR2 as SNEGSKA (reference sequence). V lost 1 base, J lost 0 bases, and 7 bases lay in between. The CDR3 is made up of 14 amino acids. CDR3 in amino acids: CSARGQYSNQPQHF. DNA for the CDR3: TGCAGTGCTAGAGGACAGTATAGCAATCAGCCCCAGCATTTT.

The V call is TRBV6-5, the J call TRBJ2-3, with TRBD2 matching over 16 bases. The CDR3 runs to 18 residues. The J segment lost 3 bases and the V segment lost 2 bases, leaving 5 bases of the junction unmatched. Per germline, CDR1 MNHEY and CDR2 SVGAGI. DNA of the CDR3: TGTGCCAGCAGTTACGGGACTAGCGGGGGGGGAAGTACAGATACGCAGTATTTT. This encodes CASSYGTSGGGSTDTQYF.

This clonotype has only a few counts. J is TRBJ2-5 and V is TRBV5-1; D may be TRBD2 (5 bases). Trimming cost V 0 bases and J 3 bases, with 12 bases left between them. The germline V gene encodes CDR1 SGHRS and CDR2 YFSETQ. The CDR3 covers 15 residues. The CDR3 region is CASSLESAAEETQYF. CDR3 nucleotide sequence: TGCGCCAGCAGCTTGGAATCAGCGGCAGAAGAGACCCAGTACTTC. Looking up the rest from reference TRBV5-1 and TRBJ2-5 gives the full variable domain: KAGVTQTPRYLIKTRGQQVTLSCSPISGHRSVSWYQQTPGQGLQFLFEYFSETQRNKGNFPGRFSGRQFSNSRSEMNVSTLELGDSALYLCASSLESAAEETQYFGPGTRLLVL.

In its sample, this clonotype was seen a few times. The V call is TRBV5-1, the J call TRBJ2-5; D might be TRBD1 (5 bases). The CDR3 spans 14 residues. Germline CDR1 SGHRS, CDR2 YFSETQ. V was pared by 0 bases and J by 4 bases, with 10 bases between. The CDR3 loop is CASSLDAGLETQYF. The CDR3 DNA reads as TGCGCCAGCAGCTTGGACGCAGGGCTAGAGACCCAGTACTTC. Looking up the rest from reference TRBV5-1 and TRBJ2-5 gives the full variable domain: KAGVTQTPRYLIKTRGQQVTLSCSPISGHRSVSWYQQTPGQGLQFLFEYFSETQRNKGNFPGRFSGRQFSNSRSEMNVSTLELGDSALYLCASSLDAGLETQYFGPGTRLLVL.

The chain carries TRBV11-2 and TRBJ2-3; 10 bases map to TRBD2. The V gene's germline CDR1 is SGHAT and CDR2 FQNNGV. The CDR3 is made up of 16 amino acids. Germline trimming cut 1 base from V and 2 bases from J; bases unmatched to any gene: 3. CDR3 in DNA: TGTGCCAGCAGCTTAGGTAGCGGGGGGCTCACAGATACGCAGTATTTT. As protein: CASSLGSGGLTDTQYF.

This chain uses TRBV7-3 with TRBJ2-5, with a tentative D call TRBD2 (6 bases). This CDR3 region has 15 residues. Deletions cut 4 bases from V and 0 bases from J, with 12 bases between. The V gene's germline CDR1 is SGHTA and CDR2 FQGTGA. In nucleotides, the CDR3 is TGTGCCAGCAGCTCGGGACTCCCGTACCAAGAGACCCAGTACTTC. Its protein product is CASSSGLPYQETQYF. The full variable domain, its missing parts supplied by reference TRBV7-3 and TRBJ2-5, is GAGVSQTPSNKVTEKGKYVELRCDPISGHTALYWYRQSLGQGPEFLIYFQGTGAADDSGLPNDRFFAVRPEGSVSTLKIQRTERGDSAVYLCASSSGLPYQETQYFGPGTRLLVL.

The chain combines TRBV12-3 or TRBV12-4 with TRBJ2-1; no firm D call. V was trimmed by 3 bases and J by 5 bases, leaving 11 bases between them. The CDR3 covers 14 residues. The CDR3 nucleotides read TGTGCCAGCAGTTTGCGACTTCAAAACAATGAGCAGTTCTTC. Translation gives CASSLRLQNNEQFF.

The chain joins TRBV25-1 to TRBJ2-1; D is unclear. From germline, CDR1 is MGHDK and CDR2 SYGVNS. There are 12 residues in the CDR3. Trimming cost V 2 bases and J 7 bases, with 6 bases left between them. CDR3 protein: CASSESDNEQFF. Here the CDR3 DNA reads TGTGCCAGCAGTGAAAGTGATAATGAGCAGTTCTTC.

The chain carries TRBV5-1 and TRBJ2-7, with D unresolved. V was trimmed by 0 bases and J by 0 bases, leaving 13 bases between them. CDR3 length: 16 residues. Germline-derived CDR1 and CDR2 are SGHRS and YFSETQ. Written as DNA, the CDR3 is TGCGCCAGCAGCTTGGCCCCCCCGACCAGCTCCTACGAGCAGTACTTC. Amino acids: CASSLAPPTSSYEQYF.

The chain links TRBV25-1 to TRBJ2-5; 9 nucleotides agree with TRBD1. There are 16 residues in the CDR3. Looked up from germline, CDR1 is MGHDK and CDR2 is SYGVNS. Losses at the gene ends were 2 bases for V and 4 bases for J; bases not matched to a gene: 8. The CDR3 protein is CASSERQGGFGETQYF. CDR3 DNA sequence: TGTGCCAGCAGTGAACGACAGGGGGGATTTGGAGAGACCCAGTACTTC.

This clonotype was seen a few times. V and J are TRBV7-9 and TRBJ1-2; D remains ambiguous. Germline CDR1 is SEHNR and CDR2 is FQNEAQ (reference sequence). This CDR3 has 13 amino acids. The ends were cut back, 9 bases at V and 2 bases at J, with 13 bases in the middle. CDR3: CARFGRPNYGYTF. For the CDR3, the DNA is TGTGCCAGGTTTGGCAGACCAAACTATGGCTACACCTTC. Drawing the rest from reference TRBV7-9 and TRBJ1-2, the complete variable domain is DTGVSQNPRHKITKRGQNVTFRCDPISEHNRLYWYRQTLGQGPEFLTYFQNEAQLEKSRLLSDRFSAERPKGSFSTLEIQRTEQGDSAMYLCARFGRPNYGYTFGSGTRLTVV.

The chain combines TRBV10-3 with TRBJ1-2; D is unclear. Germline V CDR1 and CDR2: ENHRY, SYGVKD. The CDR3 is 14 amino acids. V was cut by 7 bases and J by 8 bases, with 20 bases left in between. The CDR3 reads CAITPFNAVGGYTF. CDR3 in DNA: TGTGCCATCACCCCTTTTAATGCCGTAGGGGGCTACACCTTC.

This clonotype was counted many times. The J gene is TRBJ2-1, the V gene TRBV29-1, with D tentatively TRBD1 (6 bases). Trimming cost V 1 base and J 6 bases, with 22 bases left between them. CDR1 SQVTM and CDR2 ANQGSEA come from the germline V gene. CDR3 size: 17 residues. The DNA of the CDR3 is TGCAGCGTTGAAGGTGGTGGGGTGGGGGCGCCCATCAATGAGCAGTTCTTC. This gives the protein CSVEGGGVGAPINEQFF.

This clonotype was detected a few times. The chain combines TRBV7-6 with TRBJ2-1, with D possibly matching TRBD1 (6 bases). V was trimmed by 3 bases and J by 7 bases, leaving 10 bases between them. Germline values: CDR1 SGHVS, CDR2 FNYEAQ. The CDR3 sequence is 13 residues long. For the CDR3, the DNA is TGTGCCAGCAGCTTTACAGGGCCGAATGAGCAGTTCTTC. This codes for CASSFTGPNEQFF.

This clonotype has more than one count but fewer than ten. The genes are TRBV28 and TRBJ1-2; no reliable D call. Per the germline V gene, CDR1 is MDHEN and CDR2 is SYDVKM. V was clipped by 5 bases and J by 8 bases, with 15 bases between them. The CDR3 has 13 amino acids. Here the CDR3 DNA reads TGTGCCAGCAGTCCCCCAAGAGTTAGGGGCTACACCTTC. Encoded protein: CASSPPRVRGYTF.

This clonotype has a handful of counts. The chain couples TRBV7-2 to TRBJ1-3; perhaps TRBD1 as D (5 bases). The CDR3 is 16 residues long. Trimming pared 1 base from V and 0 bases from J, leaving 10 bases between. The germline V gene has CDR1 SGHTA and CDR2 FQGNSA. In DNA form, the CDR3 reads TGTGCCAGCAGCTTAGGGAACAGGTTCTCTGGAAACACCATATATTTT. Protein product: CASSLGNRFSGNTIYF.

There are a few counts of this clonotype. This chain joins TRBV20-1 and TRBJ1-1; D call uncertain. Germline V gene sequence: CDR1 DFQATT, CDR2 SNEGSKA (reference sequence). The CDR3 runs 15 residues. Trimming cost V 0 bases and J 0 bases, with 11 bases left between them. In DNA form, the CDR3 reads TGCAGTGCTAGAGAGGCAGGCTCCATGAACACTGAAGCTTTCTTT. Protein: CSAREAGSMNTEAFF.

This clonotype was detected only once. The J gene is TRBJ2-7, the V gene TRBV29-1; D tentatively reads TRBD1 or TRBD2 (5 bases each). CDR3 length: 15 amino acids. V lost 4 bases and J lost 0, with 16 bases in between. In germline, CDR1 is SQVTM, CDR2 ANQGSEA. CDR3: CSVVGGPQASYEQYF. DNA for the CDR3: TGCAGCGTTGTTGGAGGCCCACAGGCCTCCTACGAGCAGTACTTC.

The V and J genes are TRBV7-2 and TRBJ2-5; D may match TRBD1 or TRBD2 (5 bases each). The CDR3 is 15 amino acids. Germline CDR1 is SGHTA and CDR2 is FQGNSA. Trimming left V 1 base short and J 7 bases short, with 16 bases between. The CDR3 here is CASSLEMGEWGTQYF. CDR3 DNA: TGTGCCAGCAGCTTAGAAATGGGGGAATGGGGGACCCAGTACTTC. Looking up the rest from reference TRBV7-2 and TRBJ2-5 gives the full variable domain: GAGVSQSPSNKVTEKGKDVELRCDPISGHTALYWYRQSLGQGLEFLIYFQGNSAPDKSGLPSDRFSAERTGGSVSTLTIQRTQQEDSAVYLCASSLEMGEWGTQYFGPGTRLLVL.

The rearrangement uses TRBV7-2 and TRBJ2-5; D is unresolved. The V end was cut by 5 bases, the J end by 1 base, with 17 bases between. The CDR3 is made up of 16 amino acids. Germline V gives CDR1 SGHTA, CDR2 FQGNSA. The CDR3 coding sequence is TGTGCCAGCAGCCCGCACGGACGGATTCTCCAAGAGACCCAGTACTTC. Translating gives CASSPHGRILQETQYF.

The chain couples TRBV12-3 or TRBV12-4 to TRBJ2-2; D is perhaps TRBD2 (6 bases). V lost 6 bases to trimming and J lost 2 bases, with 10 bases between them. This CDR3 has 14 residues. The CDR3 here is CASRGGINTGELFF. CDR3 bases: TGTGCCAGCAGGGGCGGGATCAACACCGGGGAGCTGTTTTTT.

This clonotype was picked up one time. The rearrangement uses TRBV12-3 or TRBV12-4 and TRBJ1-1; 7 positions match TRBD1. The CDR3 sequence is 14 residues long. With 7 bases clipped from V and 4 bases from J, the junction kept 9 bases outside the gene matches. The CDR3 region is CASIHSAGGTEAFF. In nucleotides, the CDR3 is TGTGCCAGCATTCACTCAGCAGGGGGCACTGAAGCTTTCTTT.

In this sample, this clonotype turned up many times. The rearrangement joins TRBV27 to TRBJ2-7; 8 bases are shared with TRBD2. The CDR3 is 13 amino acids. Germline CDR1 MNHEY, CDR2 SMNVEV (reference sequence). Germline trimming cut 3 bases from V and 6 bases from J; bases unmatched to any gene: 4. In DNA form, the CDR3 reads TGTGCCAGCAGTTTTCGGGAGGGATCCGAGCAGTACTTC. As protein: CASSFREGSEQYF.

The chain carries TRBV7-9 and TRBJ1-4; no firm D call. Germline V gene sequence: CDR1 SEHNR, CDR2 FQNEAQ (reference sequence). Trimming shortened V by 5 bases and J by 8 bases, and 6 bases separated the two germline ends. The CDR3 has 11 amino acids. DNA of the CDR3: TGTGCCAGCAGCGCGACAGAAAAACTGTTTTTT. Protein: CASSATEKLFF.

This clonotype was picked up a small number of times. This chain joins TRBV12-3 or TRBV12-4 and TRBJ1-4; tentative D call: TRBD1 (6 bases). The CDR3 loop spans 14 amino acids. V lost 5 bases and J lost 8, with 15 bases in between. The CDR3 here is CASSRQVIGEKLFF. The CDR3 nucleotides read TGTGCCAGCAGTCGACAGGTTATCGGCGAAAAACTGTTTTTT.

The V and J genes are TRBV6-5 and TRBJ1-2; D is unclear. The V gene lost 2 bases and the J gene lost 4 bases, with 8 bases spanning the gap. Per the germline V gene, CDR1 is MNHEY and CDR2 is SVGAGI. The CDR3 totals 13 residues. CDR3 in DNA: TGTGCCAGCAGTTACACGGGTCTCTATGGCTACACCTTC. This codes for CASSYTGLYGYTF.

V and J are TRBV12-3 or TRBV12-4 and TRBJ1-2; TRBD1 agrees at 8 bases. The CDR3 is made up of 14 amino acids. The V gene end was trimmed by 5 bases and the J gene end by 4 bases; junction bases not matched to a gene: 6. The CDR3 protein is CASSGQGGLYGYTF. The CDR3 bases are TGTGCCAGCAGTGGACAGGGCGGGCTCTATGGCTACACCTTC.

This rearrangement joins TRBV6-2 or TRBV6-3 to TRBJ1-5; D not certain. Trimming took off 6 bases at V and 7 bases at J, with 16 bases between the two ends. Germline CDR1 reads MNHEY; CDR2 reads SVGEGT. This CDR3 region has 14 residues. CDR3 coding DNA: TGTGCCAGCAGCCCGTCGGGTATGGGCCAGCCCCAGCATTTT. Its protein product is CASSPSGMGQPQHF.

This rearrangement joins TRBV11-2 to TRBJ2-3; TRBD2 aligns across 11 bases. The CDR3 length is 18 residues. In germline, CDR1 is SGHAT, CDR2 FQNNGV. The V segment lost 3 bases and the J segment 0 bases; nucleotides outside the gene matches: 8. In DNA form, the CDR3 reads TGTGCCAGCAGCTTCCCGGGACTAGCGGACAATAGCACAGATACGCAGTATTTT. This gives the protein CASSFPGLADNSTDTQYF.